These T cell receptor beta chains were read from a single sample in a study of blood T cell repertoires in COVID-19. Repertoires were generated with immunoSEQ multiplex PCR, while TCRdb's copy carries only in-frame clones and drops some. The sample shows a few hundred thousand clones, less than 90% of them seen only once. The specimen sequenced was peripheral blood. The receptors originated from a woman between 55 and 75 years old who had recovered from COVID-19. Both conserved end residues are part of each CDR3. A D gene is named only where the DNA matches it firmly. The size entry is marked missing in some rows and otherwise reads once, few, many or a size class.

>TRBV4-1|.|TRBJ2-3|.
TGCGCCAGCAGCCAAGTTATAGGAGGGGCTAGCACAGATACGCAGTATTTT
CASSQVIGGASTDTQYF
>TRBV9|.|TRBJ2-7|.
TGTGCCAGCAGCGCGACAGGTACCTCCTACGAGCAGTACTTC
CASSATGTSYEQYF
>TRBV9|.|TRBJ1-1|TRBD1
TGTGCCAGCAGCGTCACGACAGGGGTTGCGACTGAAGCTTTCTTT
CASSVTTGVATEAFF
>TRBV30|once|TRBJ2-7|TRBD1
TGTGCCTGGAGTTCCCCCGGGACAGGGGGATACGAGCAGTACTTC
CAWSSPGTGGYEQYF
>TRBV7-3|.|TRBJ1-2|TRBD1
TGTGCCAGCAGCCTGGGACAGGGTTATGGCTACACCTTC
CASSLGQGYGYTF
>TRBV6-5|.|TRBJ2-1|.
TGTGCCAGCAGTTACTCGGGGGCTTCTTACAATGAGCAGTTCTTC
CASSYSGASYNEQFF
>TRBV13|.|TRBJ2-5|TRBD1
TGTGCCAGCAGCTTATATTGGGACAGCAAGCGGGAGACCCAGTACTTC
CASSLYWDSKRETQYF
>TRBV4-2|.|TRBJ1-2|.
TGTGCCAGCAGCCCTGACCGGGGGGGCGCGTATGGCTACACCTTC
CASSPDRGGAYGYTF
>TRBV30|.|TRBJ1-3|.
TGTGCCTGGAGCCTCGGAAACACCATATATTTT
CAWSLGNTIYF
>TRBV6-5|once|TRBJ2-7|TRBD1
TGTGCCAGCCGGAGACAGGGGGCAGACGAGCAGTACTTC
CASRRQGADEQYF
>TRBV7-3|.|TRBJ2-7|TRBD2
TGTGCCAGCAGCTTAGGGACTAGCGGCGAGCAGTACTTC
CASSLGTSGEQYF
>TRBV12-3/TRBV12-4|once|TRBJ1-1|.
TGTGCCAGCTTATTAGACGGAGCCGCTTTCTTT
CASLLDGAAFF
>TRBV9|.|TRBJ2-3|TRBD2
TGTGCCAGCAGCGTAGCGACGGGGGGAGATACGCAGTATTTT
CASSVATGGDTQYF
>TRBV27|.|TRBJ2-7|TRBD1
TGTGCCAGCAGTTTATACAGGGGGGACGAGCAGTACTTC
CASSLYRGDEQYF
>TRBV7-2|.|TRBJ2-3|TRBD2
TGTGCCAGCAGCTTAGGGACTAGCGGAGATACGCAGTATTTT
CASSLGTSGDTQYF
>TRBV11-3|.|TRBJ2-1|TRBD1
TGTGCCAGCAGCTTTATTATTAGGGGGCCGGTTGGTGAGCAGTTCTTC
CASSFIIRGPVGEQFF
>TRBV4-3|.|TRBJ1-2|.
TGCGCCAGCAGCCAAGACCGGACAGTATCCTATGGCTACACCTTC
CASSQDRTVSYGYTF
>TRBV6-2/TRBV6-3|.|TRBJ2-5|TRBD1
TGTGCCAGCAGTTACCCAAAGGACAGGAGACAAGAGACCCAGTACTTC
CASSYPKDRRQETQYF
>TRBV28|.|TRBJ2-1|.
TGTGCCAGCAGTTTAGGGTGGTTTGGACTTTCCTACAATGAGCAGTTCTTC
CASSLGWFGLSYNEQFF
>TRBV19|.|TRBJ2-7|TRBD1
TGTGCCAGTAGTGTGACAGGGGGTACCGACGAGCAGTACTTC
CASSVTGGTDEQYF
>TRBV19|.|TRBJ1-5|.
TGTGCCAGCCACGGGGGGCCCCAGCCCCAGCATTTT
CASHGGPQPQHF
>TRBV4-2|.|TRBJ2-5|TRBD2
TGTGCCAGCAGCCCCAACGGGGCAGCGGGGGATCCAGAGACCCAGTACTTC
CASSPNGAAGDPETQYF
>TRBV11-2|.|TRBJ1-6|.
TGTGCCAGCAGCTCACGGCCGGGGGGGAATAATTCACCCCTCCACTTT
CASSSRPGGNNSPLHF
>TRBV5-4|.|TRBJ1-4|TRBD1
TGTGCCAGCAGCTTGGGACGGACAGGGGGCGAAAAACTGTTTTTT
CASSLGRTGGEKLFF
>TRBV5-4|.|TRBJ2-5|.
TGTGCCAGCAGCTCACAGGGATGGGGGGAGACCCAGTACTTC
CASSSQGWGETQYF
>TRBV6-5|.|TRBJ2-5|TRBD1
TGTGCCAGCAGACCGACAGGGGGTTGGGAGACCCAGTACTTC
CASRPTGGWETQYF
>TRBV30|.|TRBJ2-3|TRBD2
TGTGCCTGGGGGAGGGGACTAGCGGGGGGCACGCAGTATTTT
CAWGRGLAGGTQYF
>TRBV30|.|TRBJ1-3|TRBD1
TGTGCCTGGAGTCTGGGACAGGACCACTCTGGAAACACCATATATTTT
CAWSLGQDHSGNTIYF
>TRBV3-1/TRBV3-2|.|TRBJ2-2|TRBD2
TGTGCCAGCAGCATCGGACTAGTGTCCGGGGAGCTGTTTTTT
CASSIGLVSGELFF
>TRBV12-3/TRBV12-4|.|TRBJ1-3|.
TGTGCCAGCGGTCGGGGATCTGGAAACACCATATATTTT
CASGRGSGNTIYF
>TRBV2|.|TRBJ2-7|TRBD1
TGTGCCAGCAGAGGCCCCGGGACAGGGGGTCACGAGCAGTACTTC
CASRGPGTGGHEQYF
>TRBV29-1|.|TRBJ2-1|TRBD1
TGCAGCGTTGGGACAGGGGGCGACTACAATGAGCAGTTCTTC
CSVGTGGDYNEQFF
>TRBV7-2|.|TRBJ2-5|.
TGTGCCAGCAGCGTAGCATCGAGGGAGACCCAGTACTTC
CASSVASRETQYF
>TRBV30|.|TRBJ2-7|TRBD1
TGTGCCTGGAGCCGGGACAGGGCTGATGGTTCCGAGCAGTACTTC
CAWSRDRADGSEQYF
>TRBV6-6|once|TRBJ2-7|TRBD2
TGTGCCAGCAGTCAACTAGCGGGGGGGCTTTCTGGTTACGAGCAGTACTTC
CASSQLAGGLSGYEQYF
>TRBV7-8|.|TRBJ2-7|TRBD2
TGTGCCAGCAGCTTAGGCGGGGGCGAGCAGTACTTC
CASSLGGGEQYF
>TRBV9|.|TRBJ2-3|.
TGTGCCAGCAGCCTAAGCGGAGCTAGCACAGATACGCAGTATTTT
CASSLSGASTDTQYF
>TRBV5-1|.|TRBJ2-7|.
TGCGCCAGCAGTTTGGGAGGAGGGTTCTCCTACGAGCAGTACTTC
CASSLGGGFSYEQYF
>TRBV27|.|TRBJ2-1|.
TGTGCCAGCTCCGACGGGACCTACAATGAGCAGTTCTTC
CASSDGTYNEQFF
>TRBV18|.|TRBJ2-1|TRBD1
TGTGCCAGCTCAGGTAGCAGGGGGTGGATGCCGGAAAATGAGCAGTTCTTC
CASSGSRGWMPENEQFF
>TRBV6-5|.|TRBJ1-2|TRBD1
TGTGCCAGCAGTCGGGACAGTAACTATGGCTACACCTTC
CASSRDSNYGYTF
>TRBV7-3|.|TRBJ2-3|.
TGTGCCAGCAGCCTCCGAGGGAGGACAGATACGCAGTATTTT
CASSLRGRTDTQYF
>TRBV19|.|TRBJ1-2|TRBD1
TGTGCCAGTAGTATAACGCCGGGGACAGGCCCCAACTATGGCTACACCTTC
CASSITPGTGPNYGYTF
>TRBV5-1|.|TRBJ2-7|.
TGCGCCAGCAGCTTGCCCGGGTACGAGCAGTACTTC
CASSLPGYEQYF
>TRBV2|.|TRBJ1-5|TRBD1
TGTGCCAGCAGTTGGGACAGCCGGTATCAGCCCCAGCATTTT
CASSWDSRYQPQHF
>TRBV14|.|TRBJ1-2|.
TGTGCCAGCAGCCAAGTCCGGGGGGCTGGCTACACCTTC
CASSQVRGAGYTF
>TRBV21-1|.|TRBJ1-4|.
TGTGCCAGCATTTGGTCCGGGACAGGGGTGAAAGGGTGCGCGAATGAAAAACTGTTTTTT
CASIWSGTGVKGCANEKLFF
>TRBV6-5|.|TRBJ1-1|TRBD1
TGTGCCAGCAGTTTAGCCCCGGGACAGGGTGAAGCTTTCTTT
CASSLAPGQGEAFF
>TRBV5-6|.|TRBJ2-7|TRBD2
TGTGCCAGCACCCGACTAGCAGATTCCTACGAGCAGTACTTC
CASTRLADSYEQYF
>TRBV4-2|once|TRBJ2-2|.
TGTGCCAGCAGCCGGACAGAAAGCAACACCGGGGAGCTGTTTTTT
CASSRTESNTGELFF
>TRBV19|.|TRBJ1-2|.
TGTGCCACCACTCCAAGGAGGGAAGGAGGCTACACCTTC
CATTPRREGGYTF
>TRBV7-2|.|TRBJ2-1|.
TGTGCCAGCAGCGCCCTGGGGGGGGCGACATACAATGAGCAGTTCTTC
CASSALGGATYNEQFF
>TRBV5-1|.|TRBJ2-2|TRBD1
TGCGCCAGCTCCCGGACAGGGGGATCCACCGGGGAGCTGTTTTTT
CASSRTGGSTGELFF
>TRBV9|.|TRBJ1-2|.
TGTGCCAGCAGCGTAGGCGGGGGGCTAGCCTATGGCTACACCTTC
CASSVGGGLAYGYTF
>TRBV30|.|TRBJ2-7|TRBD1
TGTGCCTGGAGTGTACAGGTCGGGACAGCAATCTACGAGCAGTACTTC
CAWSVQVGTAIYEQYF